This entry is about one TCR beta chain. This clone may be a read error of a much larger clone one base away. Unique molecular identifiers were incorporated into the prepared TCRbeta library. TCRdb re-called the PCR reads through MiXCR, storing one row per CDR3 protein. The sample contains over 150,000 distinct CDR3 sequences, 5% to 7.5% of which appear only once. These data are taken from a study of T-cell reconstitution after alpha-beta-depleted transplantation in children. The V gene's germline CDR1 is GTSNPN and CDR2 SVGIG (reference sequence). The CDR3 runs 13 residues. The specimen was PBMCs, collected before TCRalphabeta/CD19-depleted stem cell transplant. The receptor's source is a girl under three years old with combined immunodeficiency, due to receive a stem cell transplant. The chain uses TRBV30 and TRBJ2-2; unclear D gene. The CDR3 DNA is TGTGGCTGGAGTGTAATACACCCCGGGGAGCTGTTTTTT. This sequence encodes CGWSVIHPGELFF. Full variable domain (rest looked up from reference TRBV30 and TRBJ2-2): SQTIHQWPATLVQPVGSPLSLECTVEGTSNPNLYWYRQAAGRGLQLLFYSVGIGQISSEVPQNLSASRPQDRQFILSSKKLLLSDSGFYLCGWSVIHPGELFFGEGSRLTVL.